This record concerns one TCR beta chain sequence. Time point meaning: pretreatment peripheral blood. These data are taken from a study of PD-L1 blockade in urothelial cancer. As for the study in general: When blood samples were assessed, the median T cell count was some 150,000.

Sequencing was performed with immunoSEQ multiplex PCR; in TCRdb, only in-frame clones are kept and a portion is missing. The sample has approximately 67,000 clones, about 86% seen once; the top ten hold more than 13%. This CDR3 spans 15 amino acids. V trimming: 4 bases; J trimming: 5 bases; junction bases outside the gene matches: 7. Germline CDR1 reads LNHDA; CDR2 reads SQIVND (reference sequence). The sample here was PBMCs, taken around atezolizumab (anti-PD-L1) treatment. The TCR comes from a man aged 60-69 years with urothelial cancer. V is TRBV19 and J is TRBJ1-4; TRBD1 agrees at 7 bases. The DNA for the CDR3 is TGTGCCAGTAGTACCGGGGACAGAAGGAATGAAAAACTGTTTTTT. Translated, it gives CASSTGDRRNEKLFF.